The subject of this entry is one T cell receptor beta chain. As yet, its antigen is unknown. Disease duration under 2 months; hyperthyroidism patients were aged 18 to 65. This specimen comes from a study of T cells in Graves' hyperthyroidism and ophthalmopathy. The V segment lost 4 bases and the J segment 7 bases; nucleotides outside the gene matches: 7. CDR3 length equals 14 residues. Germline V lookup: CDR1 DFQATT, CDR2 SNEGSKA (reference sequence). Amplified regions were TCR beta CDR3 sequences from RNA transcripts. Carried out on the TCR CDR3, a first-round RT-PCR used the HTBI primer set. A single record per CDR3 protein comes from TCRdb applying MiXCR to the multiplex PCR reads. The sample has approximately 430,000 distinct CDR3 sequences, about a sixth seen once. Findings and limits, study-wide: Most thyroid clonotypes with frequency above 0.001 were detected in blood.

Sequences were obtained from blood. The gene calls are TRBV20-1 and TRBJ1-4, with TRBD1 matching 9 bases. This TCR was sampled from a woman between 18 and 29 years old with Graves' hyperthyroidism. The CDR3 coding sequence is TGCAGTGCTACCTGGCCACAGGGGGCTGAAAAACTGTTTTTT. Its protein product is CSATWPQGAEKLFF.